This T cell receptor beta chain was observed in a study of Graves' ophthalmopathy and Graves' hyperthyroidism. Amplification from RNA transcripts yielded the TCR beta CDR3 regions. After a first-round RT-PCR with HTBI primers, a second-round multiplex PCR was run. A single record per CDR3 protein comes from TCRdb applying MiXCR to the multiplex PCR reads. The sample lists about 640,000 distinct CDR3 sequences; roughly 41% were seen once. Whole-study results and caveats: The model predicted progression of ophthalmopathy with a sensitivity of approximately 68%, and its specificity was 72% to 85%. Blood contained most expanded thyroid clonotypes exceeding 0.001 frequency.

Germline CDR1 and CDR2: SGHRS and YFSETQ. The CDR3 contains 14 residues. V lost 3 bases, J lost 0 bases, and 9 bases lay in between. This clonotype has ten or more counts. Its antigen is unidentified. This sequence joins TRBV5-1 and TRBJ1-1; TRBD1 is a possible D gene (5 bases). This sequence was found in an adult man with Graves' ophthalmopathy. The specimen sequenced was peripheral blood. The CDR3 spells CASSSRGMNTEAFF. The CDR3 nucleotides are TGCGCCAGCAGCTCTAGGGGAATGAACACTGAAGCTTTCTTT.